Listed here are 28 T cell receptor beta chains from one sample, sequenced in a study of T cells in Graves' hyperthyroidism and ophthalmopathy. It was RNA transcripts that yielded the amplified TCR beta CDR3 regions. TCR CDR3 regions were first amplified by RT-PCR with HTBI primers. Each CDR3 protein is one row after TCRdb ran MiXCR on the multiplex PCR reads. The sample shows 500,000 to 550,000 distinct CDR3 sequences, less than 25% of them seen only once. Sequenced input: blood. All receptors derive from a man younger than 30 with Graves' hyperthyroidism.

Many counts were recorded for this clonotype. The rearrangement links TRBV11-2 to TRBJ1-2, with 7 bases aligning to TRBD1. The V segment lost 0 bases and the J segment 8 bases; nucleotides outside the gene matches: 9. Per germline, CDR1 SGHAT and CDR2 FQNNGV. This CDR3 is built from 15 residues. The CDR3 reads CASSLDPSTGAGYTF. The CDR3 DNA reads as TGTGCCAGCAGCTTAGACCCCTCTACAGGGGCCGGCTACACCTTC.

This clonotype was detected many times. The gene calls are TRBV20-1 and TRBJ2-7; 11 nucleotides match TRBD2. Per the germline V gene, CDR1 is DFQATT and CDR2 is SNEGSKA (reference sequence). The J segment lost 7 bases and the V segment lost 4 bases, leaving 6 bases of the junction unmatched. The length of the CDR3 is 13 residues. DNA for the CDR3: TGCAGTGCTACCCTAAGACTAGCGGGGGAGCAGTACTTC. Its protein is CSATLRLAGEQYF.

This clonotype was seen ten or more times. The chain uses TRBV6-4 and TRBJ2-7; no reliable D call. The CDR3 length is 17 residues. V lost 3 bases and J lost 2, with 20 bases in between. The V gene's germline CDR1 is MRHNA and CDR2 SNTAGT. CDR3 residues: CASSELGPPIAAYEQYF. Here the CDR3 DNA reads TGTGCCAGCAGTGAACTCGGACCGCCAATTGCCGCCTACGAGCAGTACTTC.

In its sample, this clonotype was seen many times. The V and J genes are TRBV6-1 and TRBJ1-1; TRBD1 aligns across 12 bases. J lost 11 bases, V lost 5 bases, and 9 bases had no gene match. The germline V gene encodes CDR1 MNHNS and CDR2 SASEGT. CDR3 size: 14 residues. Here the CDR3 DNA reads TGTGCCAGCAGTAGCCGGGACAGGGGGCGTTCGGCTTTCTTT. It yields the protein CASSSRDRGRSAFF.

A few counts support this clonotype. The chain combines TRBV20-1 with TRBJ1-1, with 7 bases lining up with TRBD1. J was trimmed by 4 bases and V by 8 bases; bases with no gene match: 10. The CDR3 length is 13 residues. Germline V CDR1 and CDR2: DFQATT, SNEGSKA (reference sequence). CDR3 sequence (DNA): TGCAGTTCGACAGGGACGGAGGTCACTGAAGCTTTCTTT. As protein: CSSTGTEVTEAFF.

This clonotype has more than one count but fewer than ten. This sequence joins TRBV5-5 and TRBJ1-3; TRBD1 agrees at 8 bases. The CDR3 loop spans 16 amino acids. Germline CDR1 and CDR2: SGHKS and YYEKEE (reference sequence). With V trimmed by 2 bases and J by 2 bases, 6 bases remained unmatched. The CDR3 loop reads CASSFRQGQTGNTIYF. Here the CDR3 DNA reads TGTGCCAGCAGCTTCCGACAGGGGCAGACTGGAAACACCATATATTTT.

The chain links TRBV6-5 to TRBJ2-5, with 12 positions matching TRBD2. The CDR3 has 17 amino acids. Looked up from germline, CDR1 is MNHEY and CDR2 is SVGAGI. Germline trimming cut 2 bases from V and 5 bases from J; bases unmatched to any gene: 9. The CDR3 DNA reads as TGTGCCAGCAGTTACGGTTTGACTAGCGGGAGTCTGGAGACCCAGTACTTC. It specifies CASSYGLTSGSLETQYF.

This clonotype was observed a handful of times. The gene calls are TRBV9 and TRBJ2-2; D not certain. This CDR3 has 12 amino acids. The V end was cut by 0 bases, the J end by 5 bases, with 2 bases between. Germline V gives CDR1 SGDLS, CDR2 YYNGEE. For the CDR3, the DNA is TGTGCCAGCAGCGTAGAGACCGGGGAGCTGTTTTTT. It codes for CASSVETGELFF.

CDR3 protein: CASRTDREAYGYTF. The CDR3 region has the DNA TGTGCCAGCAGGACCGACAGGGAAGCCTATGGCTACACCTTC. V is TRBV28 and J is TRBJ1-2, with 7 bases aligning to TRBD1. CDR1 is MDHEN, CDR2 SYDVKM, per germline. Unmatched junction bases numbered 8, after V lost 6 bases and J lost 4 bases. CDR3 length: 14 amino acids.

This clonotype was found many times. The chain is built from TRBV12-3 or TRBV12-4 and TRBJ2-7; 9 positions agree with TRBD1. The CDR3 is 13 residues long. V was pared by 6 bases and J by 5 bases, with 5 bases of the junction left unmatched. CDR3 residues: CASRGQGVHEQYF. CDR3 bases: TGTGCCAGCAGGGGACAGGGAGTCCACGAGCAGTACTTC.

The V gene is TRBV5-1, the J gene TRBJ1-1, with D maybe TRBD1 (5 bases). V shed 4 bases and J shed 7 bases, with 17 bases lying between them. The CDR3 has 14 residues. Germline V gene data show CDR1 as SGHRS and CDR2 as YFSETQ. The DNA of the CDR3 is TGCGCCAGCAGCATAACAGGAGGAGTAAATGAAGCTTTCTTT. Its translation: CASSITGGVNEAFF.

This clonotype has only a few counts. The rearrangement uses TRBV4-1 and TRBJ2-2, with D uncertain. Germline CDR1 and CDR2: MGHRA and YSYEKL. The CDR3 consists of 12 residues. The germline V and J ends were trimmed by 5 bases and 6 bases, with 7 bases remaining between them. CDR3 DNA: TGCGCCAGCAGCTTCGACGCCGGGGAGCTGTTTTTT. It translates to CASSFDAGELFF.

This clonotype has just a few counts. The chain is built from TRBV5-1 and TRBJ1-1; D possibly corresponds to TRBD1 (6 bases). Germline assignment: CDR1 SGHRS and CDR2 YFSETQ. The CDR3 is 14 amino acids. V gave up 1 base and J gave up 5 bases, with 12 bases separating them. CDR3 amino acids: CASSLPITGTEAFF. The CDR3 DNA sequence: TGCGCCAGCAGCTTGCCTATTACAGGGACTGAAGCTTTCTTT. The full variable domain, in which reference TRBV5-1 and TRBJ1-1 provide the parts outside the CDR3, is KAGVTQTPRYLIKTRGQQVTLSCSPISGHRSVSWYQQTPGQGLQFLFEYFSETQRNKGNFPGRFSGRQFSNSRSEMNVSTLELGDSALYLCASSLPITGTEAFFGQGTRLTVV.

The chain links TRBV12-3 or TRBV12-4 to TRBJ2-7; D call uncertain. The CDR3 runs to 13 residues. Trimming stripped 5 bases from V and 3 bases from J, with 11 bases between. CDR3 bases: TGTGCCAGCAGTCCCTCGGACGGCTACGAGCAGTACTTC. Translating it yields CASSPSDGYEQYF.

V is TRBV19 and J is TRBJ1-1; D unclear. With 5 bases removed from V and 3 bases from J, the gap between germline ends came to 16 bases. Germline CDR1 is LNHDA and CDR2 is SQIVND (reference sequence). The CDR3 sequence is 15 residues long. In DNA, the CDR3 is TGTGCCAGTAGTGCCCCGCGGAGGACGCACACTGAAGCTTTCTTT. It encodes CASSAPRRTHTEAFF.

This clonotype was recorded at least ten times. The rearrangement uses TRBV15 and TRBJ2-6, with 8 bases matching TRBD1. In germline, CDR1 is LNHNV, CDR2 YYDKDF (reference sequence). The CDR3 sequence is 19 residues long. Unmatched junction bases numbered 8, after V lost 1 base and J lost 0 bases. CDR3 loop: CATSRGTQGVTSGANVLTF. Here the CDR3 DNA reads TGTGCCACCAGCAGAGGCACACAGGGGGTGACCTCTGGGGCCAACGTCCTGACTTTC. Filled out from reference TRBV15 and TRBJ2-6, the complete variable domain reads DAMVIQNPRYQVTQFGKPVTLSCSQTLNHNVMYWYQQKSSQAPKLLFHYYDKDFNNEADTPDNFQSRRPNTSFCFLDIRSPGLGDTAMYLCATSRGTQGVTSGANVLTFGAGSRLTVL.

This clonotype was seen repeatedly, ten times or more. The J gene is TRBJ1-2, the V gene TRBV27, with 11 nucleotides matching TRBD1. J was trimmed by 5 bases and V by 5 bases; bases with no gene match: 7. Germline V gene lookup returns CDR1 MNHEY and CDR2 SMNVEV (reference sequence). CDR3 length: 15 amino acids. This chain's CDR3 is CASSPWTGGDYGYTF. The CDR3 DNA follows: TGTGCCAGCAGTCCCTGGACAGGGGGCGATTATGGCTACACCTTC.

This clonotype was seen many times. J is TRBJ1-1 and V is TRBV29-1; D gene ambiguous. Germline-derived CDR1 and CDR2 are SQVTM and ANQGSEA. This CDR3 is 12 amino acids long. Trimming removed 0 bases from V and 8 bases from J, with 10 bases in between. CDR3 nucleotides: TGCAGCGTTGAAGATGAAGCCCTAGAAGCTTTCTTT. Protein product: CSVEDEALEAFF.

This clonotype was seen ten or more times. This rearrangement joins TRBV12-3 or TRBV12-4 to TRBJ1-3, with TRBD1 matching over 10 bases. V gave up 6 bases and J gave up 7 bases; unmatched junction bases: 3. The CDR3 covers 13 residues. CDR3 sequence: CASSTDRGNTIYF. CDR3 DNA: TGTGCCAGCAGCACGGACAGGGGGAACACCATATATTTT.

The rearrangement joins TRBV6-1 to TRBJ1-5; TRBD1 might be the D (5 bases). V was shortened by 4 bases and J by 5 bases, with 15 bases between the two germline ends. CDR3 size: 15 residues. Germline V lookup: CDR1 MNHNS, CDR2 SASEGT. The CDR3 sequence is CASSVGTYLHQPQHF. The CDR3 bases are TGTGCCAGCAGTGTCGGGACCTATTTGCATCAGCCCCAGCATTTT.

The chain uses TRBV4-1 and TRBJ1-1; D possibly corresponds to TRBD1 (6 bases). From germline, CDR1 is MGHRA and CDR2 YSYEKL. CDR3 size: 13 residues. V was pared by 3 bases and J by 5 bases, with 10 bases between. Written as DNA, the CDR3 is TGCGCCAGCAGCCAGAGGGACACGACTGAAGCTTTCTTT. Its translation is CASSQRDTTEAFF.

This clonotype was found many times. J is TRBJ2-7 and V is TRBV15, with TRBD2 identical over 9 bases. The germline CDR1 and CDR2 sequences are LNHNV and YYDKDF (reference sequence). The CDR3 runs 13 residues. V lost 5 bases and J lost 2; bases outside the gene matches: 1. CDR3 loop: CATSLAGTYEQYF. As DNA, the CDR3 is TGTGCCACCAGCCTAGCGGGGACCTACGAGCAGTACTTC. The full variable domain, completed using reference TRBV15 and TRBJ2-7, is DAMVIQNPRYQVTQFGKPVTLSCSQTLNHNVMYWYQQKSSQAPKLLFHYYDKDFNNEADTPDNFQSRRPNTSFCFLDIRSPGLGDTAMYLCATSLAGTYEQYFGPGTRLTVT.

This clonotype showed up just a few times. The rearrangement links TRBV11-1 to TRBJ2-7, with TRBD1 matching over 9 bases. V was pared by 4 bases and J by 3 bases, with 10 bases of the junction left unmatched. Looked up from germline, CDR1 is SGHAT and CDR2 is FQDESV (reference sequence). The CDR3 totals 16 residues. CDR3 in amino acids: CASSSPPGTGNYEQYF. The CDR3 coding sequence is TGTGCCAGCAGCTCCCCCCCCGGGACAGGGAACTACGAGCAGTACTTC. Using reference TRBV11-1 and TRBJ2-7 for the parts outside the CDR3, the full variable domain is EAEVAQSPRYKITEKSQAVAFWCDPISGHATLYWYRQILGQGPELLVQFQDESVVDDSQLPKDRFSAERLKGVDSTLKIQPAELGDSAMYLCASSSPPGTGNYEQYFGPGTRLTVT.

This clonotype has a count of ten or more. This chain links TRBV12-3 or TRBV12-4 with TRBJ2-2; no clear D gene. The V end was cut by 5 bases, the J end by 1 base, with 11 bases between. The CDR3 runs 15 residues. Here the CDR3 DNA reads TGTGCCAGCAGTCCTAACTCCTGGAACACCGGGGAGCTGTTTTTT. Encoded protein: CASSPNSWNTGELFF.

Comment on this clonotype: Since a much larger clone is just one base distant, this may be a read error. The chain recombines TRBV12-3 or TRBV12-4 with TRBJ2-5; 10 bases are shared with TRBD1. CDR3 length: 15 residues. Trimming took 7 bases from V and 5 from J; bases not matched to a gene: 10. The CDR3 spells CASTPRDRGWETQYF. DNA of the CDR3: TGTGCCAGCACCCCCCGGGACAGGGGATGGGAGACCCAGTACTTC.

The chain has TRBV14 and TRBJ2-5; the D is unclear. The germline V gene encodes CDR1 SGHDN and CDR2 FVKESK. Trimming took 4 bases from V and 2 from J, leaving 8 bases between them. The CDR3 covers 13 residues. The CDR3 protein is CASSPFPQETQYF. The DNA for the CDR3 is TGTGCCAGCAGCCCATTTCCTCAAGAGACCCAGTACTTC.

CDR3 in amino acids: CAWRPDSGWNTEAFF. The DNA for the CDR3 is TGTGCCTGGAGGCCGGACAGCGGGTGGAACACTGAAGCTTTCTTT. V usage is TRBV30 and J usage is TRBJ1-1; D perhaps matches TRBD1 (6 bases). This CDR3 region has 15 residues. Germline CDR1 is GTSNPN and CDR2 is SVGIG (reference sequence). With 3 bases removed from V and 1 base from J, the gap between germline ends came to 15 bases.

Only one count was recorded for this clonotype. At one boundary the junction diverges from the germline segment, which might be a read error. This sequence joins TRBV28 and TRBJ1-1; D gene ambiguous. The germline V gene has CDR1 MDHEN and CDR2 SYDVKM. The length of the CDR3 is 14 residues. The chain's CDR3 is CASGRLLRATETFF. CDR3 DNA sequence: TGCGCCAGCGGGAGGCTCTTAAGGGCCACTGAAACTTTCTTT.